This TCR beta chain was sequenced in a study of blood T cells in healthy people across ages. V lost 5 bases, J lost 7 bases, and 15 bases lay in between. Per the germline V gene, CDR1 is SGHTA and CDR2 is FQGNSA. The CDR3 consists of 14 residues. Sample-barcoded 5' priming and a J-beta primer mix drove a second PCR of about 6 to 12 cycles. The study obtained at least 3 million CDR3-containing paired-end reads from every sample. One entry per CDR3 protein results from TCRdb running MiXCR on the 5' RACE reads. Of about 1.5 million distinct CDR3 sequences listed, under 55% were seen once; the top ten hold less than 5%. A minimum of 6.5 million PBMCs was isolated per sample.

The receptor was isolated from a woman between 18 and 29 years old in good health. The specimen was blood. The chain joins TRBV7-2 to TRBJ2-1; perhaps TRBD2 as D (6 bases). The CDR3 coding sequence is TGTGCCAGCAGCCCAAAAGCGGGCCTTAATGAGCAGTTCTTC. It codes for CASSPKAGLNEQFF.